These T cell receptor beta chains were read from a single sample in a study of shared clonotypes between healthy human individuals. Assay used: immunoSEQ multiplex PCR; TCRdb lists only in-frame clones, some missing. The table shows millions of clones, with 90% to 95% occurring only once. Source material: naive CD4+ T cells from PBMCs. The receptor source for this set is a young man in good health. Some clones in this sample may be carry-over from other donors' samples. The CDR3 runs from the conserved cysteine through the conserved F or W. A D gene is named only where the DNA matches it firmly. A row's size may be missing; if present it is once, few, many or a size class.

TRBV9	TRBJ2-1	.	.	CASSVLTYNEQFF	TGTGCCAGCAGCGTCTTAACCTACAATGAGCAGTTCTTC
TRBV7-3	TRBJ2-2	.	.	CASSLTASVDGELFF	TGTGCCAGCAGCTTAACAGCTAGCGTGGACGGGGAGCTGTTTTTT
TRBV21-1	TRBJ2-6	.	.	CASSKATGSSGANVLTF	TGTGCCAGCAGCAAAGCAACAGGGAGCTCTGGGGCCAACGTCCTGACTTTC
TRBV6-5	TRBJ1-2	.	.	CASSPREDYGYTF	TGTGCCAGCAGTCCCAGGGAGGACTATGGCTACACCTTC
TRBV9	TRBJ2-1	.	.	CASSVEGGAYNEQFF	TGTGCCAGCAGCGTAGAGGGAGGAGCCTACAATGAGCAGTTCTTC
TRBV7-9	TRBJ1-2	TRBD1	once	CASSFESGQGSRYTF	TGTGCCAGCAGCTTCGAATCAGGACAGGGATCTAGGTACACCTTC
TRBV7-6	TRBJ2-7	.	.	CASSLGGLPSYEQYF	TGTGCCAGCAGCTTAGGCGGACTACCCTCCTACGAGCAGTACTTC
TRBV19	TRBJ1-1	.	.	CASVSGFNGREAFF	TGTGCCAGTGTCTCGGGGTTTAATGGTCGGGAAGCTTTCTTT
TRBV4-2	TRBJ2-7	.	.	CASSQAPGTYEQYF	TGTGCCAGCAGCCAAGCTCCGGGGACCTACGAGCAGTACTTC
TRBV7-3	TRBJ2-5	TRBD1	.	CASSPGTAQETQYF	TGTGCCAGCAGCCCGGGGACAGCACAAGAGACCCAGTACTTC
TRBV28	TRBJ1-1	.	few	CARRWGANTEAFF	TGTGCCCGCAGGTGGGGGGCAAACACTGAAGCTTTCTTT
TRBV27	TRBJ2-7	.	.	CASTSDTTYEQYF	TGTGCCAGCACGTCGGACACAACCTACGAGCAGTACTTC
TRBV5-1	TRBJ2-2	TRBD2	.	CASSLAASGDQRLFF	TGCGCCAGCAGCTTGGCGGCTAGCGGGGACCAAAGGCTGTTTTTT
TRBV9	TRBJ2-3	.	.	CASSGGTLSTDTQYF	TGTGCCAGCAGCGGGGGGACACTGAGCACAGATACGCAGTATTTT